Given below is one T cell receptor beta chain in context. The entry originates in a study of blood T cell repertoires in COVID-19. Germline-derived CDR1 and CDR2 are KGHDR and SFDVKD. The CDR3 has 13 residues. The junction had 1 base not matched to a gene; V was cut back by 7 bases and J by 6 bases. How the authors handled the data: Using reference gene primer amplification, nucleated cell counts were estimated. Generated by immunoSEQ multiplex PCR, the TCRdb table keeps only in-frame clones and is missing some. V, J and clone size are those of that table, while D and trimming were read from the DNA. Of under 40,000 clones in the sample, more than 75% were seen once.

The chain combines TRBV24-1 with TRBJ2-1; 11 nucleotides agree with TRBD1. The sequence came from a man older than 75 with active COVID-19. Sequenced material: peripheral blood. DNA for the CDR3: TGTGCCACCAGAGGGACAGGGGGCAATGAGCAGTTCTTC. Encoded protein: CATRGTGGNEQFF.